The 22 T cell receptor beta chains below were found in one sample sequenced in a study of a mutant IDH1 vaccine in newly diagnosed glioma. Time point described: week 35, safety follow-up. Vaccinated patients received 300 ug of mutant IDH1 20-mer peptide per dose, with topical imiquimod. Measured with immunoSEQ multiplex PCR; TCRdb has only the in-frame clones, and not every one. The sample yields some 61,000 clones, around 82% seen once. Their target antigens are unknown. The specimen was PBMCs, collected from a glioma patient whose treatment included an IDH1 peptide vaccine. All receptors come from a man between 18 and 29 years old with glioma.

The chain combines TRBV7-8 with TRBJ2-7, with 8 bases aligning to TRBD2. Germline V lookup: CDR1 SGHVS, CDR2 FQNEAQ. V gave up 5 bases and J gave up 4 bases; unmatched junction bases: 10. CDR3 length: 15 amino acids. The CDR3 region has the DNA TGTGCCAGCAGCCCGTTAGCGGGGCTGATTTACGAGCAGTACTTC. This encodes CASSPLAGLIYEQYF.

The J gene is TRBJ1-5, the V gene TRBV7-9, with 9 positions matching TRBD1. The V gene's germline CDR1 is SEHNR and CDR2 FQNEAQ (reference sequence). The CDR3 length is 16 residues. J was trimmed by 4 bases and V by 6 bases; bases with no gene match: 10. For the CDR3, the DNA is TGTGCCAGCAGGAAACAGGGGGCCAGCCCTAATCAGCCCCAGCATTTT. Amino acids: CASRKQGASPNQPQHF.

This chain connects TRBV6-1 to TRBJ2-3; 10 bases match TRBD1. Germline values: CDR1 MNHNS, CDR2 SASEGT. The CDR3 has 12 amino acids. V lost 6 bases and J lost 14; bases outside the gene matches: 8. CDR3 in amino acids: CASRETGGPPYF. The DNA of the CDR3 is TGTGCCAGCAGGGAGACAGGGGGCCCCCCGTATTTT.

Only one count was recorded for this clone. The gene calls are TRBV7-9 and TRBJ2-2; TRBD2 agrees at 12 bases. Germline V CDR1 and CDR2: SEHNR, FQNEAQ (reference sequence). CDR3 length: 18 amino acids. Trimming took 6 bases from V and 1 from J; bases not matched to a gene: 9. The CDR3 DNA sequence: TGTGCCAGCAGTCTATGGACTAGCGGGATATGGAACACCGGGGAGCTGTTTTTT. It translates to CASSLWTSGIWNTGELFF.

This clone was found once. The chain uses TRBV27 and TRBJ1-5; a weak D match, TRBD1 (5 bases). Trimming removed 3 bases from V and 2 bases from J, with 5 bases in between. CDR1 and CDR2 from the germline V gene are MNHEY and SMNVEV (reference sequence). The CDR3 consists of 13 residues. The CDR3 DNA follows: TGTGCCAGCAGTTTCAGGGGCAATCAGCCCCAGCATTTT. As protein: CASSFRGNQPQHF.

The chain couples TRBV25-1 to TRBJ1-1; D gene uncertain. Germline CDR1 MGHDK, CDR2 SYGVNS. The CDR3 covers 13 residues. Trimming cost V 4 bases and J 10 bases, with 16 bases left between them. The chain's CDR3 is CASSAEGRGGAFF. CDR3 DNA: TGTGCCAGCAGTGCTGAGGGCCGGGGAGGAGCTTTCTTT.

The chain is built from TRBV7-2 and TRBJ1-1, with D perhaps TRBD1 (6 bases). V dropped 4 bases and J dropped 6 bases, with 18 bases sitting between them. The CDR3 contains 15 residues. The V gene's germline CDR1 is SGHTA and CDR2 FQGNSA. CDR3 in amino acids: CASSSWSAGDSEAFF. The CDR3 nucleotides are TGTGCCAGCAGCTCCTGGTCCGCAGGGGACTCTGAAGCTTTCTTT. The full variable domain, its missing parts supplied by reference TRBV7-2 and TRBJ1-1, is GAGVSQSPSNKVTEKGKDVELRCDPISGHTALYWYRQSLGQGLEFLIYFQGNSAPDKSGLPSDRFSAERTGGSVSTLTIQRTQQEDSAVYLCASSSWSAGDSEAFFGQGTRLTVV.

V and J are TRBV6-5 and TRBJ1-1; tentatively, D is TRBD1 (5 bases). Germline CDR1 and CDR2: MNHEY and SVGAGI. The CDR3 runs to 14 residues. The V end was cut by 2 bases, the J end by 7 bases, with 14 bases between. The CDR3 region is CASSYRQGVGEAFF. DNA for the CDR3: TGTGCCAGCAGTTACAGGCAGGGCGTGGGTGAAGCTTTCTTT.

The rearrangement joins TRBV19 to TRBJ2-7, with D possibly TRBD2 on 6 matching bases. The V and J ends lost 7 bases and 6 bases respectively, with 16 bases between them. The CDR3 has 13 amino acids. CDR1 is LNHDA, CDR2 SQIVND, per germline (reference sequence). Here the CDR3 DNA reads TGTGCCAGTATCGGGCGGGACGCGGCCGAGCAGTACTTC. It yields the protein CASIGRDAAEQYF.

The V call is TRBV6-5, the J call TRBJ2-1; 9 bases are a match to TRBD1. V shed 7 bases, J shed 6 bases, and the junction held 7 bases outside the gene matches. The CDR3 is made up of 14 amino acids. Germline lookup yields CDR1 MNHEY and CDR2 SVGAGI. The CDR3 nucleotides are TGTGCCAGCAACCCGGGACAGGGAGGCAATGAGCAGTTCTTC. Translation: CASNPGQGGNEQFF.

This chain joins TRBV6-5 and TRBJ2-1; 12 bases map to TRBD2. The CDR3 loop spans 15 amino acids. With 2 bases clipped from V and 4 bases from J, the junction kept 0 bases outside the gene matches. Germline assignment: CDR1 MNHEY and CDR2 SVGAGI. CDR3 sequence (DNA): TGTGCCAGCAGTTACCTAGCGGGAGGGTACAATGAGCAGTTCTTC. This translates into CASSYLAGGYNEQFF.

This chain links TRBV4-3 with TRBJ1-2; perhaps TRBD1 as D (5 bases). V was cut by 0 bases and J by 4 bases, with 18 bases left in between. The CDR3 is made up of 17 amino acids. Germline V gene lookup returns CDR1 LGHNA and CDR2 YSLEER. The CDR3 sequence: CASSQDLKLGGGYGYTF. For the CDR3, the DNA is TGCGCCAGCAGCCAAGATTTAAAACTCGGGGGTGGCTATGGCTACACCTTC.

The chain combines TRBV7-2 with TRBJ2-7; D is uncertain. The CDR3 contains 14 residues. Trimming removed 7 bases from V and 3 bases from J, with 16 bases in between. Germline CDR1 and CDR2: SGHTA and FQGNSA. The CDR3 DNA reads TGTGCCAGCACCAACACGGACGCCTACTACGAGCAGTACTTC. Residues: CASTNTDAYYEQYF.

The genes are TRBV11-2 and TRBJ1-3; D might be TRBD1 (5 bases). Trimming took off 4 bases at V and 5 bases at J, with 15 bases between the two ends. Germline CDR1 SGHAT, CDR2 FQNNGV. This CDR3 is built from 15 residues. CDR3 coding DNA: TGTGCCAGCAGCTCAATCAGGGCGACAAGAAACACCATATATTTT. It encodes CASSSIRATRNTIYF.

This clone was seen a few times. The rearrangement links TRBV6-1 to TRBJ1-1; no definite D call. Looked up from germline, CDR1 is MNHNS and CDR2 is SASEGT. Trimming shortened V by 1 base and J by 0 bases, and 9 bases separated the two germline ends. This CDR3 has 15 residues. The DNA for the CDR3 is TGTGCCAGCAGTGAAGAAAAGGGAGTGAACACTGAAGCTTTCTTT. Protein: CASSEEKGVNTEAFF.

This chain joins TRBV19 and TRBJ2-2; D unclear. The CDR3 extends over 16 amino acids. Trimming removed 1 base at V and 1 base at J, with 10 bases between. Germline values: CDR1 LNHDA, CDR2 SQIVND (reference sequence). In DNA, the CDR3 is TGTGCCAGTAGTATAGGTCCAGGTTTGAACACCGGGGAGCTGTTTTTT. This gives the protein CASSIGPGLNTGELFF. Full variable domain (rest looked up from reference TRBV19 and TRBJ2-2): DGGITQSPKYLFRKEGQNVTLSCEQNLNHDAMYWYRQDPGQGLRLIYYSQIVNDFQKGDIAEGYSVSREKKESFPLTVTSAQKNPTAFYLCASSIGPGLNTGELFFGEGSRLTVL.

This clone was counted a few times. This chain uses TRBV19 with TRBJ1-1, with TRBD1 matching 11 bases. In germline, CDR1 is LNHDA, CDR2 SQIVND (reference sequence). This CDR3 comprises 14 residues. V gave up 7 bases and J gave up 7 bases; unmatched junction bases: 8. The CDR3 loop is CASTWTGGAGEAFF. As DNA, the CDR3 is TGTGCCAGTACCTGGACAGGGGGCGCGGGTGAAGCTTTCTTT.

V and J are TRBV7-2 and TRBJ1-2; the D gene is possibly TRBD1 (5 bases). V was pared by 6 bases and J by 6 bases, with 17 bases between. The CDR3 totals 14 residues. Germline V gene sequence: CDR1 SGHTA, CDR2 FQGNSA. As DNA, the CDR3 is TGTGCCAGCAGTCTGGGACGCCTTAAGGATGGCTACACCTTC. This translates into CASSLGRLKDGYTF.

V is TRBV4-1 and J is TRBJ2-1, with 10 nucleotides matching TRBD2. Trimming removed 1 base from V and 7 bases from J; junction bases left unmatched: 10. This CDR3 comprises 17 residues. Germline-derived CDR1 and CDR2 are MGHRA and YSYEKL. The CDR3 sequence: CASSQGGLAGVVNEQFF. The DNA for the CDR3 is TGCGCCAGCAGCCAAGGGGGTCTAGCGGGAGTCGTTAATGAGCAGTTCTTC.

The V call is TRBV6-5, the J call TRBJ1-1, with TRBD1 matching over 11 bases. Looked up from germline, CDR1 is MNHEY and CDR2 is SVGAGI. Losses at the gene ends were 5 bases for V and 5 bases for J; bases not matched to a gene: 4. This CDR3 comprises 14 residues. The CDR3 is CASSPGQGETEAFF. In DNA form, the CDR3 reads TGTGCCAGCAGTCCGGGACAGGGGGAGACTGAAGCTTTCTTT.

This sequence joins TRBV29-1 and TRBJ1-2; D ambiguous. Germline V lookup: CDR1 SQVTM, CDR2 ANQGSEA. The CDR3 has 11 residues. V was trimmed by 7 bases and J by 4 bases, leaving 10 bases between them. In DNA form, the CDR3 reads TGCAGCGACTCCCGGGCCTATGGCTACACCTTC. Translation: CSDSRAYGYTF.

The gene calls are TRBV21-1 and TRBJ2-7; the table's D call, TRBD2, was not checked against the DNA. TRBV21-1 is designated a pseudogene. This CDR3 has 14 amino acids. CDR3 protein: CASHKSGKYGEQYF. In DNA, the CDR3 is TGTGCCAGCCACAAAAGCGGGAAGTACGGCGAGCAGTACTTC.